Shown below are 2 T cell receptor beta chains from a single sample sequenced in a study of cytomegalovirus exposure and HLA in healthy donors. The PCR had 60 Vbeta and 13 Jbeta primers. Repertoires were generated with immunoSEQ multiplex PCR, while TCRdb's copy carries only in-frame clones and drops some. The sample includes about 140,000 clones, around 78% of them seen just once. Sequenced sample: PBMCs. The receptor source for this set is a male donor in good health and CMV-seronegative.

CDR3 protein: CASSDTGGGQPQHF. CDR3 sequence (DNA): TGTGCCAGCAGCGATACAGGGGGCGGGCAGCCCCAGCATTTT. V is TRBV9 and J is TRBJ1-5; 9 bases fit TRBD1. The trim removed 3 bases at V and 7 bases at J, leaving 5 bases unmatched. Looked up from germline, CDR1 is SGDLS and CDR2 is YYNGEE. The CDR3 covers 14 residues. Full variable domain (rest looked up from reference TRBV9 and TRBJ1-5): DSGVTQTPKHLITATGQRVTLRCSPRSGDLSVYWYQQSLDQGLQFLIQYYNGEERAKGNILERFSAQQFPDLHSELNLSSLELGDSALYFCASSDTGGGQPQHFGDGTRLSIL.

The V and J genes are TRBV13 and TRBJ2-7; the match to TRBD1 covers 8 bases. The CDR3 covers 14 residues. Germline-derived CDR1 and CDR2 are PRHDT and FYEKMQ (reference sequence). After removal of 8 bases from V and 2 bases from J, the junction contained 8 bases not matched to a gene. The CDR3 DNA follows: TGTGCCAGCCTAGGGACAGGTCGGACCTACGAGCAGTACTTC. Its translation is CASLGTGRTYEQYF.